One sample yielded the 20 T cell receptor beta chains listed below, sequenced in a study of T cells in Graves' hyperthyroidism and ophthalmopathy. RNA transcripts yielded amplified TCR beta CDR3 regions. With the HTBI primer set, the TCR CDR3 went through a first round of RT-PCR. TCRdb reanalysed the multiplex PCR reads using MiXCR and keeps one entry per CDR3 protein. The sample includes a few hundred thousand distinct CDR3 sequences, about 43% of them seen just once. Sequenced input: peripheral blood or thyroid tissue (not recorded which). These receptors all stem from a woman younger than 30 with Graves' hyperthyroidism.

This clonotype was observed a handful of times. The gene calls are TRBV7-6 and TRBJ2-7; D is possibly TRBD2 (6 bases). Trimming stripped 2 bases from V and 1 base from J, with 12 bases between. This CDR3 spans 15 amino acids. Germline lookup yields CDR1 SGHVS and CDR2 FNYEAQ. In DNA, the CDR3 is TGTGCCAGCAGCTTACAGAGCGGGCCATCCTACGAGCAGTACTTC. Translating gives CASSLQSGPSYEQYF.

The chain combines TRBV29-1 with TRBJ1-4, with D possibly matching TRBD1 (6 bases). Germline assignment: CDR1 SQVTM and CDR2 ANQGSEA. The CDR3 length is 13 residues. V was trimmed by 1 base and J by 6 bases, leaving 9 bases between them. This chain's CDR3 is CSVEAGADEKLFF. The CDR3 coding sequence is TGCAGCGTTGAAGCAGGGGCTGATGAAAAACTGTTTTTT.

This clonotype was seen only a few times. V and J are TRBV5-4 and TRBJ1-6; D not resolved. The CDR3 sequence is 16 residues long. Germline CDR1 SGHNT, CDR2 YYREEE (reference sequence). Trimming removed 0 bases at V and 7 bases at J, with 14 bases between. The chain's CDR3 is CASSLVMGSTNSPLHF. CDR3 sequence (DNA): TGTGCCAGCAGCTTGGTTATGGGGAGTACGAATTCACCCCTCCACTTT.

A remark on this clonotype: The junction departs from germline at one end; a sequencing error may be responsible. The rearrangement joins TRBV12-3 or TRBV12-4 to TRBJ1-4, with a tentative D call TRBD1 (5 bases). The CDR3 runs to 13 residues. The CDR3 nucleotides read TGTGCCGGCAGAACCGGGGGTTCAGAAAAACTGTTTTTT. As protein: CAGRTGGSEKLFF.

The table lists this clonotype with a count of one. The chain employs TRBV7-6 and TRBJ1-3; 9 nucleotides line up with TRBD1. This CDR3 has 16 residues. With V trimmed by 3 bases and J by 0 bases, 3 bases remained unmatched. Germline V gives CDR1 SGHVS, CDR2 FNYEAQ. CDR3 protein: CASSFTGQGSGNTIYF. DNA for the CDR3: TGTGCCAGCAGCTTCACGGGACAGGGCTCTGGAAACACCATATATTTT.

The chain couples TRBV29-1 to TRBJ1-1; D uncertain. This CDR3 spans 12 amino acids. V shed 8 bases and J shed 3 bases, with 13 bases lying between them. The germline V gene encodes CDR1 SQVTM and CDR2 ANQGSEA. DNA of the CDR3: TGCAGCAGTAAGGATGAGTACACTGAAGCTTTCTTT. Translation gives CSSKDEYTEAFF.

This clonotype was observed a few times. CDR3 sequence (DNA): TGCGCCAGCAGGGAGGGGACAGGGTCGTCTCAGCCCCAGCATTTT. This gives the protein CASREGTGSSQPQHF. V gene TRBV5-1 combines with J gene TRBJ1-5; 9 bases are shared with TRBD1. The V segment lost 5 bases and the J segment 6 bases; nucleotides outside the gene matches: 9. The CDR3 loop spans 15 amino acids. The germline gives CDR1 SGHRS, CDR2 YFSETQ.

This clonotype turned up a few times. The V call is TRBV6-2 or TRBV6-3, the J call TRBJ2-7; D is uncertain. Germline CDR1 is MNHEY and CDR2 is SVGEGT. V gave up 2 bases and J gave up 5 bases, with 10 bases separating them. This CDR3 contains 13 residues. The CDR3 here is CASSYGSRDEQYF. In nucleotides, the CDR3 is TGTGCCAGCAGTTACGGGTCCCGGGACGAGCAGTACTTC.

In its sample, this clonotype was seen a few times. The chain couples TRBV7-6 to TRBJ1-6, with TRBD1 identical over 9 bases. The CDR3 has 15 amino acids. Germline assignment: CDR1 SGHVS and CDR2 FNYEAQ. Trimming removed 5 bases from V and 8 bases from J; junction bases left unmatched: 7. In nucleotides, the CDR3 is TGTGCCAGCAGCCTGGGACAGGGTTCGGATTCACCCCTCCACTTT. It specifies CASSLGQGSDSPLHF.

This chain connects TRBV7-2 to TRBJ1-1, with 7 bases aligning to TRBD1. The CDR3 is 11 amino acids. V lost 6 bases, J lost 10 bases, and 5 bases stayed unmatched. Germline V gene data show CDR1 as SGHTA and CDR2 as FQGNSA. CDR3 sequence (DNA): TGTGCCAGCAGACAGGGGCTAGGAGCTTTCTTT. This sequence encodes CASRQGLGAFF.

The chain has TRBV14 and TRBJ2-7; possible D gene TRBD2, 7 bases. Germline V lookup: CDR1 SGHDN, CDR2 FVKESK. V was clipped by 4 bases and J by 5 bases, with 15 bases between them. The CDR3 has 14 residues. Written as DNA, the CDR3 is TGTGCCAGCAGCCTGGGAGGGGGAGGCGACGAGCAGTACTTC. This codes for CASSLGGGGDEQYF.

The V gene is TRBV19, the J gene TRBJ2-7; D possibly corresponds to TRBD1 (5 bases). In germline, CDR1 is LNHDA, CDR2 SQIVND (reference sequence). The CDR3 is 13 residues long. Trimming stripped 4 bases from V and 2 bases from J, with 9 bases between. The CDR3 DNA reads TGTGCCAGTAGTAAGGACATTACCTACGAGCAGTACTTC. Amino acids: CASSKDITYEQYF.

In this sample, this clonotype turned up a few times. The V gene is TRBV6-4, the J gene TRBJ1-6, with D uncertain. This CDR3 comprises 12 residues. Germline lookup yields CDR1 MRHNA and CDR2 SNTAGT. The V gene lost 5 bases and the J gene lost 10 bases, with 9 bases spanning the gap. The CDR3 DNA sequence: TGTGCCAGCAGTTTAGATGGCTCACCCCTCCACTTT. It encodes CASSLDGSPLHF.

This clonotype was detected once. V usage is TRBV7-2 and J usage is TRBJ2-7; 10 bases line up with TRBD2. J gave up 5 bases and V 4 bases, and 11 bases lay outside the gene matches. Per germline, CDR1 SGHTA and CDR2 FQGNSA. The CDR3 runs 16 residues. The CDR3 reads CASSSGLASMIHEQYF. CDR3 DNA: TGTGCCAGCAGCTCGGGACTAGCGTCGATGATCCACGAGCAGTACTTC.

This clonotype was detected many times. The chain carries TRBV24-1 and TRBJ1-1; D perhaps matches TRBD1 (5 bases). The V gene's germline CDR1 is KGHDR and CDR2 SFDVKD. The CDR3 extends over 13 amino acids. Trimming took 3 bases from V and 11 from J, leaving 15 bases between them. In DNA, the CDR3 is TGTGCCACCAGTGATCCCGGGACCTCCGACGCTTTCTTT. Residues: CATSDPGTSDAFF.

This clonotype turned up a few times. This chain connects TRBV5-6 to TRBJ2-7; D tentatively reads TRBD1 or TRBD2 (5 bases each). This CDR3 comprises 15 residues. Per the germline V gene, CDR1 is SGHDT and CDR2 is YYEEEE. The V and J ends lost 5 bases and 0 bases respectively, with 15 bases between them. In DNA form, the CDR3 reads TGTGCCAGCAGGCATGGGACCGACATCTCCTACGAGCAGTACTTC. Translated: CASRHGTDISYEQYF.

The sample holds many counts of this clonotype. The CDR3: CASSEGGSEDGYTF. As DNA, the CDR3 is TGTGCCAGCAGTGAAGGAGGGTCGGAGGATGGCTACACCTTC. This sequence joins TRBV2 and TRBJ1-2; D is undetermined. This CDR3 comprises 14 residues. Germline V gives CDR1 SNHLY, CDR2 FYNNEI. Trimming took off 1 base at V and 6 bases at J, with 12 bases between the two ends.

The rearrangement uses TRBV12-3 or TRBV12-4 and TRBJ1-1, with D unresolved. This CDR3 comprises 15 residues. V lost 5 bases to trimming and J lost 1 base, with 14 bases between them. The CDR3 protein is CASSPPGVANTEAFF. The CDR3 nucleotides read TGTGCCAGCAGTCCCCCCGGGGTGGCGAACACTGAAGCTTTCTTT.

This clonotype was seen at least ten times. The V and J genes are TRBV7-8 and TRBJ2-7; tentative D call: TRBD2 (6 bases). Germline loops: CDR1 SGHVS, CDR2 FQNEAQ. Deletions cut 1 base from V and 4 bases from J, with 11 bases between. The CDR3 consists of 14 residues. This CDR3 reads CASSLGGVGYEQYF. The CDR3 coding sequence is TGTGCCAGCAGCTTAGGGGGGGTAGGATACGAGCAGTACTTC.

This clonotype was recorded many times. The chain is built from TRBV20-1 and TRBJ1-2, with a possible D match to TRBD1 (5 bases). The CDR3 sequence is 13 residues long. Germline lookup yields CDR1 DFQATT and CDR2 SNEGSKA (reference sequence). The V gene lost 5 bases and the J gene lost 6 bases, with 16 bases spanning the gap. The CDR3 reads CSAGPQGPDGYTF. For the CDR3, the DNA is TGCAGTGCTGGCCCTCAGGGCCCCGATGGCTACACCTTC.